Listed below are T cell receptor beta chains from one sample, sequenced in a study of T-cell memory formation after mild COVID-19. One entry per CDR3 protein, called by TCRdb with MiXCR from the 5' RACE reads. This table holds 150,000 to 200,000 distinct CDR3 sequences, under 14% found once. The sample taken for sequencing was PBMCs or a T cell subset sorted from them (not recorded which). The receptor set was obtained from a young man who had mild COVID-19 (a few samples of this study predate the infection). Cell type and time point are not known. The CDR3 runs from the conserved cysteine through the conserved F or W. The D gene is left open where the match is weak. For some rows the clone size is stated as once, few or many, or as a class when expanded; others skip it.

J gene	clone size	D gene	V gene	CDR3 length	CDR3 DNA	CDR3 protein
TRBJ2-5	many	NA	TRBV7-9	14	TGTGCCAGCAGCTTAGTAGAAGGGTGGGAGACCCAGTACTTC	CASSLVEGWETQYF
TRBJ2-3	NA	NA	TRBV7-2	13	TGTGCCAGCAGCGAGACCACTTTAGATACGCAGTATTTT	CASSETTLDTQYF
TRBJ2-5	few	NA	TRBV4-1	15	TGCGCCAGCAGCCAAGAGGACTGGTACCAAGAGACCCAGTACTTC	CASSQEDWYQETQYF
TRBJ2-5	few	NA	TRBV12-3/TRBV12-4	13	TGTGCCAGCAGTTTAGCCCAATTTGAGACCCAGTACTTC	CASSLAQFETQYF
TRBJ1-5	many	NA	TRBV5-5	12	TGTGCCAGCAGCATGCTTGGTCAGCCCCAGCATTTT	CASSMLGQPQHF
TRBJ1-1	many	NA	TRBV20-1	12	TGCAGTGCTAGAGAAGGGTGGACTGAAGCTTTCTTT	CSAREGWTEAFF
TRBJ2-5	few	TRBD2	TRBV6-2/TRBV6-3	13	TGTGCCAGCATCCATGGACTAGCGGAGACCCAGTACTTC	CASIHGLAETQYF
TRBJ2-7	NA	NA	TRBV2	12	TGTGCCAGCCGGAGCCCTGTGGGCGAGCAGTACTTC	CASRSPVGEQYF
TRBJ2-5	NA	TRBD1	TRBV20-1	14	TGCAGTTCGATCCGGACAGGGACAGAAGAGACCCAGTACTTC	CSSIRTGTEETQYF
TRBJ2-1	medium-sized	NA	TRBV7-2	12	TGTGCCAGCAGTGGACGGCACAATGAGCAGTTCTTC	CASSGRHNEQFF
TRBJ2-5	few	TRBD1	TRBV9	15	TGTGCCAGCAGTGCCAGTGGGACAGGCGAAGAGACCCAGTACTTC	CASSASGTGEETQYF